Included here is one TCR beta chain sequence, with context. The data are from a study of shared clonotypes between healthy human individuals. The J segment lost 8 bases and the V segment lost 10 bases, leaving 8 bases of the junction unmatched. The CDR3 length is 13 residues. In germline, CDR1 is MDHEN, CDR2 SYDVKM. Clones were sequenced by immunoSEQ multiplex PCR, and TCRdb holds only the in-frame ones, with some missing. The sample lists some 1,100,000 clones, around three quarters seen once, with roughly 0.56% in the top ten. The sequencing input was memory CD4+ T cells from PBMCs. Subset of the sample: CD45RA-negative fraction. The chain joins TRBV28 to TRBJ1-5; 10 nucleotides match TRBD1. The TCR was taken from a man between 18 and 35 years old in good health. Some clones in this sample may be carry-over from other donors' samples. CDR3 bases: TGTGCCACCAACGACAGGGGGCTCGAGCCCCAGCATTTT. Residues: CATNDRGLEPQHF.